The 23 T cell receptor beta chains reported below all come from one sample, sequenced in a study of T cells in localized non-small cell lung cancer. Assay used: immunoSEQ multiplex PCR; TCRdb lists only in-frame clones, some missing. The sample comprises tens of thousands of clones, roughly four fifths of which are singletons, and 17% rests with the top ten. Material: peripheral blood, obtained before any cancer treatment. Every receptor here comes from a male donor at least 60 years old with stage III squamous cell lung carcinoma.

The chain carries TRBV6-1 and TRBJ1-2, with a weak D call TRBD1 (5 bases). V was clipped by 1 base and J by 5 bases, with 11 bases between them. Per the germline V gene, CDR1 is MNHNS and CDR2 is SASEGT. The CDR3 is made up of 14 amino acids. The CDR3 DNA reads as TGTGCCAGCAGTGAAGTAGGCGGGGGTTATGGCTACACCTTC. This gives the protein CASSEVGGGYGYTF.

This clone was seen once. The rearrangement joins TRBV27 to TRBJ1-4; D is unclear. The CDR3 is 13 residues long. The germline V gene encodes CDR1 MNHEY and CDR2 SMNVEV (reference sequence). Trimming pared 5 bases from V and 7 bases from J, leaving 11 bases between. The CDR3 is CASSTGRGEKLFF. The DNA of the CDR3 is TGTGCCAGCAGTACGGGTCGAGGTGAAAAACTGTTTTTT.

The CDR3 sequence: CASRPRDRGPSSYNEQFF. In DNA form, the CDR3 reads TGTGCCAGCAGGCCCCGGGACAGGGGGCCGAGCTCCTACAATGAGCAGTTCTTC. The rearrangement joins TRBV7-9 to TRBJ2-1, with 12 positions matching TRBD1. The V and J ends lost 6 bases and 0 bases, in that order; junction bases with no gene match: 9. CDR1 is SEHNR and CDR2 is FQNEAQ in the germline V gene (reference sequence). This CDR3 is 18 amino acids long.

This rearrangement joins TRBV6-1 to TRBJ1-6; possibly TRBD1 for D (5 bases). CDR3 length: 16 amino acids. The V and J ends lost 2 bases and 7 bases respectively, with 15 bases between them. The V gene's germline CDR1 is MNHNS and CDR2 SASEGT. CDR3 loop: CASSENWGSWNSPLHF. CDR3 in DNA: TGTGCCAGCAGTGAAAATTGGGGGTCTTGGAATTCACCCCTCCACTTT.

J is TRBJ2-3 and V is TRBV10-3; 7 bases align to TRBD2. The CDR3 is made up of 13 amino acids. The ends lost 10 bases at V and 4 bases at J; junction bases unmatched: 8. Germline V gene lookup returns CDR1 ENHRY and CDR2 SYGVKD. CDR3 sequence: CATRTSGPDTQYF. The CDR3 DNA follows: TGTGCCACCAGGACTAGTGGCCCAGATACGCAGTATTTT.

The chain recombines TRBV6-1 with TRBJ2-7, with 8 positions matching TRBD2. The V segment lost 6 bases and the J segment 2 bases; nucleotides outside the gene matches: 6. The CDR3 sequence is 14 residues long. CDR1 and CDR2 (germline): MNHNS, SASEGT. CDR3 protein: CASSLAGPTYEQYF. CDR3 sequence (DNA): TGTGCCAGCAGCCTAGCGGGCCCCACCTACGAGCAGTACTTC.

J is TRBJ2-5 and V is TRBV5-1; TRBD2 aligns across 12 bases. This CDR3 is 17 amino acids long. The ends lost 0 bases at V and 1 base at J; junction bases unmatched: 4. CDR1 and CDR2 (germline): SGHRS, YFSETQ. CDR3 sequence: CASSLEASGRVQETQYF. CDR3 nucleotide sequence: TGCGCCAGCAGCTTGGAGGCTAGCGGGAGGGTCCAAGAGACCCAGTACTTC. Full variable domain (missing parts from reference TRBV5-1 and TRBJ2-5): KAGVTQTPRYLIKTRGQQVTLSCSPISGHRSVSWYQQTPGQGLQFLFEYFSETQRNKGNFPGRFSGRQFSNSRSEMNVSTLELGDSALYLCASSLEASGRVQETQYFGPGTRLLVL.

This rearrangement joins TRBV9 to TRBJ1-2, with D maybe TRBD1 (6 bases). Germline-derived CDR1 and CDR2 are SGDLS and YYNGEE. There are 13 residues in the CDR3. Trimming pared 0 bases from V and 8 bases from J, leaving 11 bases between. In DNA form, the CDR3 reads TGTGCCAGCAGCGTAGCTACAGGGCTCGGCTACACCTTC. Protein product: CASSVATGLGYTF. The variable domain in full, with the rest retrieved from reference TRBV9 and TRBJ1-2, is DSGVTQTPKHLITATGQRVTLRCSPRSGDLSVYWYQQSLDQGLQFLIQYYNGEERAKGNILERFSAQQFPDLHSELNLSSLELGDSALYFCASSVATGLGYTFGSGTRLTVV.

The chain couples TRBV5-4 to TRBJ2-3; D unclear. V was shortened by 4 bases and J by 0 bases, with 12 bases between the two germline ends. Germline CDR1 and CDR2: SGHNT and YYREEE (reference sequence). The CDR3 is 15 residues long. CDR3 protein: CASSPPGTSTDTQYF. The CDR3, as DNA: TGTGCCAGCAGCCCCCCGGGCACTAGCACAGATACGCAGTATTTT.

The chain uses TRBV7-2 and TRBJ1-4; TRBD1 matches 7 bases. Trimming took 2 bases from V and 7 from J; bases not matched to a gene: 7. This CDR3 has 15 amino acids. Germline loops: CDR1 SGHTA, CDR2 FQGNSA. The CDR3 region has the DNA TGTGCCAGCAGCTTAAATAAGGGGGCGTTTGAAAAACTGTTTTTT. Protein sequence: CASSLNKGAFEKLFF.

For the CDR3, the DNA is TGTGCCAGCACAGTCACAGGAATTCGGATTGAAAAACTGTTTTTT. Its protein product is CASTVTGIRIEKLFF. The rearrangement joins TRBV2 to TRBJ1-4; D is possibly TRBD1 (5 bases). The CDR3 has 15 residues. CDR1 and CDR2 from the germline V gene are SNHLY and FYNNEI. The V and J ends lost 7 bases and 7 bases respectively, with 19 bases between them.

The J gene is TRBJ1-4, the V gene TRBV27; D unresolved. V was shortened by 5 bases and J by 0 bases, with 10 bases between the two germline ends. Per germline, CDR1 MNHEY and CDR2 SMNVEV (reference sequence). The CDR3 runs to 15 residues. The DNA for the CDR3 is TGTGCCAGCAGTAGGGCAGGAACAACTAATGAAAAACTGTTTTTT. This sequence encodes CASSRAGTTNEKLFF.

This clone has just one count. The chain carries TRBV5-1 and TRBJ2-1; D call uncertain. The CDR3 loop spans 15 amino acids. V dropped 4 bases and J dropped 0 bases, with 11 bases sitting between them. Per germline, CDR1 SGHRS and CDR2 YFSETQ. The CDR3 DNA follows: TGCGCCAGCAGCCATGACACGAGCTCCTACAATGAGCAGTTCTTC. Residues: CASSHDTSSYNEQFF.

The chain combines TRBV7-9 with TRBJ2-3; D gene ambiguous. CDR1 is SEHNR, CDR2 FQNEAQ, per germline (reference sequence). The V gene lost 5 bases and the J gene lost 2 bases, with 11 bases spanning the gap. The CDR3 has 14 amino acids. DNA of the CDR3: TGTGCCAGCAGCCCCGGGCAGTACACAGATACGCAGTATTTT. This translates into CASSPGQYTDTQYF. Supplemented by reference TRBV7-9 and TRBJ2-3, the full variable domain reads DTGVSQNPRHKITKRGQNVTFRCDPISEHNRLYWYRQTLGQGPEFLTYFQNEAQLEKSRLLSDRFSAERPKGSFSTLEIQRTEQGDSAMYLCASSPGQYTDTQYFGPGTRLTVL.

The sample holds a few counts of this clone. The CDR3 loop is CASSQAGLNQPQHF. The CDR3 coding sequence is TGCGCCAGCAGCCAAGCGGGGCTAAATCAGCCCCAGCATTTT. This chain links TRBV4-1 with TRBJ1-5, with D possibly being TRBD1 (5 bases). Trimming removed 1 base from V and 4 bases from J, with 8 bases in between. The germline gives CDR1 MGHRA, CDR2 YSYEKL. The length of the CDR3 is 14 residues.

The chain carries TRBV6-1 and TRBJ1-5, with D tentatively TRBD1 (6 bases). Per germline, CDR1 MNHNS and CDR2 SASEGT. V was shortened by 5 bases and J by 4 bases, with 15 bases between the two germline ends. This CDR3 region has 15 residues. CDR3 region: CASSTQGRGNQPQHF. DNA of the CDR3: TGTGCCAGCAGTACACAGGGACGGGGGAATCAGCCCCAGCATTTT.

In its sample, this clone was seen a few times. This chain uses TRBV2 with TRBJ2-1; D gene ambiguous. The V end was cut by 0 bases, the J end by 5 bases, with 8 bases between. Germline assignment: CDR1 SNHLY and CDR2 FYNNEI. The CDR3 covers 14 residues. In DNA form, the CDR3 reads TGTGCCAGCAGTGAAGCTGGCCGTAACAATGAGCAGTTCTTC. Translating gives CASSEAGRNNEQFF.

V usage is TRBV25-1 and J usage is TRBJ1-2; D is undetermined. V was pared by 4 bases and J by 6 bases, with 18 bases between. Germline CDR1 MGHDK, CDR2 SYGVNS. This CDR3 has 15 amino acids. CDR3 DNA sequence: TGTGCCAGCAGTGGGACCGGCTCCATTTTCAATGGCTACACCTTC. This translates into CASSGTGSIFNGYTF.

This clone came up once. The chain employs TRBV6-5 and TRBJ2-3; D might be TRBD1 or TRBD2, each matching 6 bases. The germline gives CDR1 MNHEY, CDR2 SVGAGI. CDR3 length equals 12 residues. The V end lost 7 bases, the J end lost 4 bases, and 9 bases lay between the germline ends. The CDR3: CASKGGSDTQYF. The CDR3 region has the DNA TGTGCCAGCAAGGGGGGTTCAGATACGCAGTATTTT.

The chain is built from TRBV30 and TRBJ1-4, with D unresolved. V lost 0 bases, J lost 0 bases, and 5 bases lay in between. Looked up from germline, CDR1 is GTSNPN and CDR2 is SVGIG (reference sequence). There are 14 residues in the CDR3. The CDR3: CAWSVGPTNEKLFF. CDR3 sequence (DNA): TGTGCCTGGAGTGTAGGACCAACTAATGAAAAACTGTTTTTT.

The chain carries TRBV5-4 and TRBJ1-1; perhaps TRBD1 as D (6 bases). Germline values: CDR1 SGHNT, CDR2 YYREEE (reference sequence). This CDR3 is 15 amino acids long. V was clipped by 6 bases and J by 0 bases, with 15 bases between them. The DNA of the CDR3 is TGTGCCAGCACCTCGAAGGACAGCCTGAACACTGAAGCTTTCTTT. Translation: CASTSKDSLNTEAFF.

V and J are TRBV5-6 and TRBJ1-1; possible D gene TRBD1, 6 bases. The germline V gene encodes CDR1 SGHDT and CDR2 YYEEEE. The V and J ends lost 3 bases and 6 bases respectively, with 9 bases between them. The CDR3 has 12 residues. CDR3 amino acids: CASSSGGPEAFF. CDR3 in DNA: TGTGCCAGCAGCTCCGGGGGGCCTGAAGCTTTCTTT.

The chain links TRBV6-6 to TRBJ2-7; a weak D match, TRBD1 (6 bases). CDR3 length: 16 amino acids. Germline V CDR1 and CDR2: MNHNY, SVGAGI (reference sequence). V was shortened by 0 bases and J by 4 bases, with 16 bases between the two germline ends. The CDR3 DNA sequence: TGTGCCAGCAGTTACTCGATGCCGAACAGGGATTACGAGCAGTACTTC. Amino acid sequence: CASSYSMPNRDYEQYF.